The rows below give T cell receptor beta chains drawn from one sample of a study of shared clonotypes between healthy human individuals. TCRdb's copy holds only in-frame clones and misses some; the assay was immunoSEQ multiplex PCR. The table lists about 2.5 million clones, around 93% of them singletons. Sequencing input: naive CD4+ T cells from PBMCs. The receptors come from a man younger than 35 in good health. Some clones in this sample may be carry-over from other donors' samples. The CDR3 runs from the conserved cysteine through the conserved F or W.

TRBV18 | CASSPEGQPQHF
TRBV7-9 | CASSQGGEEYF
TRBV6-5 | CASSYSEGNEKLFF
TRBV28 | CASSVYREAFF
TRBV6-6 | CASSHGTSNRGELFF
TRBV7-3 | CASSLSPAGGIDEQFF
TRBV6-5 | CASRAGRYEQYF
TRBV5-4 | CASSSTNYNEQFF
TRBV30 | CAWSEGGAGRDTQYF
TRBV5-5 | CASSLIVTAYEQYF
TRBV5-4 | CASSLFGHGAKNIQYF
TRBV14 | CASSQVRDRNIQYF
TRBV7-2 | CASSVGQNTEAFF
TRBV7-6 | CASSFLGLGETQYF
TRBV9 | CASSVGVLAGGETQYF
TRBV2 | CASRKDGLGGEGYTF
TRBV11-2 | CASRPLTGGLPYEQYF
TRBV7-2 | CASSLVGGNTIYF
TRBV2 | CASSAGLDRRGYF
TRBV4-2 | CASSQAWGTGTSYEQYF
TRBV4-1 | CASSQDPSRGGGLQFF
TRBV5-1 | CASSLGAGGRATEAFF
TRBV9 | CASSVETVSGNTIYF
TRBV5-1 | CASSHPGAGGSHEQYF
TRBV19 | CATRGTGSQETQYF
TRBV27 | CASSWKSNQPQHF
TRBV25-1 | CASSESGRGPPGETQYF
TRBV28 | CASSLRGLAEAFF
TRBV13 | CASSLEGPRGMNEQFF